This T cell receptor (beta chain) was sequenced for a study of blood T cell repertoires in COVID-19. Across the study: The study drew acute and convalescent COVID-19 samples from the United States, Italy and Spain. Nucleic acid was either cDNA or gDNA, and it came from T cells, B-cell-depleted T cells, or PBMCs.

Germline V gene data show CDR1 as LNHDA and CDR2 as SQIVND (reference sequence). J was trimmed by 4 bases and V by 5 bases; bases with no gene match: 10. CDR3 size: 15 residues. As processed by the authors: Nucleated cell number was recorded as an estimate derived from reference gene primer amplification. Assay used: immunoSEQ multiplex PCR; TCRdb lists only in-frame clones, some missing. V, J and clone size derive from that table, while D and trimming were established from the DNA sequence. The sample consists of roughly 150,000 clones, around four fifths of them appearing once. J is TRBJ2-7 and V is TRBV19; 8 nucleotides agree with TRBD1. The origin of this receptor is a human donor in a cohort sampled during active COVID-19. Sequencing was carried out using peripheral blood. The CDR3 coding sequence is TGTGCCAGTAGTGGACCGGGACAGGCCCTTTACGAGCAGTACTTC. The encoded protein is CASSGPGQALYEQYF.